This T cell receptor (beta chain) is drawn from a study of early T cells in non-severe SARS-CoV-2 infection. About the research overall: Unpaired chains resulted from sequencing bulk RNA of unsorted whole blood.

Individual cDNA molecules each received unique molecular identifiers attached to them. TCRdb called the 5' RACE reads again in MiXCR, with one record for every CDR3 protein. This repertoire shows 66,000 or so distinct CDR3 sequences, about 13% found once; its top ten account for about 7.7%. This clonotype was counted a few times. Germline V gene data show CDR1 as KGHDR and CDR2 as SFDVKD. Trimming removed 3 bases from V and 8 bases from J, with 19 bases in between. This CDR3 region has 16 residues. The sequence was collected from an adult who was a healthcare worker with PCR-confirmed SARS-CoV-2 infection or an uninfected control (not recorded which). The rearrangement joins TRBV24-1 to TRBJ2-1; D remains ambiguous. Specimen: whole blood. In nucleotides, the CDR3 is TGTGCCACCAGTGATGCTCCGGGCTCCAATGTGCATGAGCAGTTCTTC. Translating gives CATSDAPGSNVHEQFF.